These 28 T cell receptor beta chains were sequenced from one sample in a study of blood T cell repertoires in COVID-19. Assay used: immunoSEQ multiplex PCR; TCRdb lists only in-frame clones, some missing. The repertoire holds hundreds of thousands of clones, with 83% as singletons. The sequenced material came from PBMCs or T cells enriched from blood (not recorded which). The receptors come from a woman aged 45-65 years who had been exposed to COVID-19.

The chain recombines TRBV30 with TRBJ1-6; D is unclear. This CDR3 is 15 amino acids long. Germline V CDR1 and CDR2: GTSNPN, SVGIG (reference sequence). Trimming left V 4 bases short and J 1 base short, with 11 bases between. The CDR3 spells CAWKPSRSYNSPLHF. CDR3 in DNA: TGTGCCTGGAAGCCAAGCAGGTCCTATAATTCACCCCTCCACTTT.

The chain employs TRBV21-1 and TRBJ1-1. TRBV21-1 counts as a pseudogene. The CDR3 contains 16 residues. CDR3 nucleotide sequence: TGTGCCAGCAGCAAAGTCTGGACCGGGGGGGGAACTGAAGCTTTCTTT. Residues: CASSKVWTGGGTEAFF.

V is TRBV15 and J is TRBJ2-7; D unclear. The ends were cut back, 3 bases at V and 0 bases at J, with 12 bases in the middle. This CDR3 has 15 amino acids. Germline V gene lookup returns CDR1 LNHNV and CDR2 YYDKDF (reference sequence). The CDR3 coding sequence is TGTGCCACCAGCAGGAGCCCTATGAGCTCCTACGAGCAGTACTTC. This gives the protein CATSRSPMSSYEQYF.

V and J are TRBV6-2 or TRBV6-3 and TRBJ1-2; a possible D gene is TRBD1 (6 bases). Germline V gives CDR1 MNHEY, CDR2 SVGEGT. CDR3 length equals 16 residues. The germline V and J ends were trimmed by 0 bases and 4 bases, with 15 bases remaining between them. CDR3 nucleotide sequence: TGTGCCAGCAGTTACTCGTTAACAGGGAAAGTCTATGGCTACACCTTC. Translation: CASSYSLTGKVYGYTF.

The chain is built from TRBV19 and TRBJ2-1; D unresolved. The CDR3 spans 14 residues. Trimming shortened V by 7 bases and J by 0 bases, and 10 bases separated the two germline ends. Germline values: CDR1 LNHDA, CDR2 SQIVND (reference sequence). The CDR3 reads CASTPPSSYNEQFF. The CDR3 region has the DNA TGTGCCAGTACTCCCCCCAGCTCCTACAATGAGCAGTTCTTC.

This clone turned up a few times. The V and J genes are TRBV14 and TRBJ2-2; possibly TRBD2 for D (5 bases). The CDR3 has 15 amino acids. V lost 3 bases and J 4 bases, leaving 12 bases between the germline ends. Germline V gives CDR1 SGHDN, CDR2 FVKESK. The CDR3 loop is CASSHRREATGELFF. In DNA, the CDR3 is TGTGCCAGCAGCCATCGACGGGAAGCCACCGGGGAGCTGTTTTTT.

The V gene is TRBV19, the J gene TRBJ1-1; 7 nucleotides align to TRBD1. Germline-derived CDR1 and CDR2 are LNHDA and SQIVND (reference sequence). The CDR3 is 17 residues long. J lost 4 bases, V lost 7 bases, and 18 bases had no gene match. DNA for the CDR3: TGTGCCAGTAATCAGGGTGTTGGGGCGACAGGGAGCACTGAAGCTTTCTTT. Protein: CASNQGVGATGSTEAFF.

J is TRBJ2-2 and V is TRBV4-3; TRBD2 is a possible D gene (5 bases). From germline, CDR1 is LGHNA and CDR2 YSLEER. CDR3 size: 15 residues. V was trimmed by 0 bases and J by 5 bases, leaving 10 bases between them. This CDR3 is CASSQEIARTGELFF. DNA for the CDR3: TGCGCCAGCAGCCAAGAAATAGCGCGGACCGGGGAGCTGTTTTTT.

A remark on this clone: The junction departs from the called germline gene at one end, perhaps through a read error. CDR3 DNA: TGTGCCAGCAGTGAAACCCAGACTTTTTTT. Translating it yields CASSETQTFF. V is TRBV2 and J is TRBJ1-6; D remains ambiguous. Per the germline V gene, CDR1 is SNHLY and CDR2 is FYNNEI. The CDR3 is 10 residues long.

This chain connects TRBV10-3 to TRBJ2-1, with 8 nucleotides matching TRBD2. The length of the CDR3 is 15 residues. Germline V CDR1 and CDR2: ENHRY, SYGVKD. After removal of 3 bases from V and 2 bases from J, the junction contained 3 bases not matched to a gene. The DNA of the CDR3 is TGTGCCATCAGTGACTCGCGGGGGGCCTACAATGAGCAGTTCTTC. Encoded protein: CAISDSRGAYNEQFF.

The CDR3 nucleotides read TGCAGCTCCACGACAGGGGTAGGGGAAAAACTGTTTTTT. It encodes CSSTTGVGEKLFF. The rearrangement uses TRBV29-1 and TRBJ1-4, with 8 bases that match TRBD1. The CDR3 runs to 13 residues. Trimming at V came to 8 bases and at J to 8 bases, leaving 10 bases not matched to a gene. The germline V gene encodes CDR1 SQVTM and CDR2 ANQGSEA. The whole variable domain, remainder taken from reference TRBV29-1 and TRBJ1-4, is SAVISQKPSRDICQRGTSLTIQCQVDSQVTMMFWYRQQPGQSLTLIATANQGSEATYESGFVIDKFPISRPNLTFSTLTVSNMSPEDSSIYLCSSTTGVGEKLFFGSGTQLSVL.

This chain uses TRBV19 with TRBJ2-7; no definite D call. Trimming stripped 10 bases from V and 3 bases from J, with 16 bases between. The CDR3 totals 13 residues. Germline V gene sequence: CDR1 LNHDA, CDR2 SQIVND (reference sequence). The CDR3 here is CATPRAHFYEQYF. In DNA form, the CDR3 reads TGTGCCACCCCGCGTGCCCACTTCTACGAGCAGTACTTC.

This chain links TRBV6-5 with TRBJ1-5; the D gene is possibly TRBD1 (5 bases). Germline V gene sequence: CDR1 MNHEY, CDR2 SVGAGI. Trimming took 11 bases from V and 7 from J, leaving 15 bases between them. The CDR3 is 12 residues long. CDR3 sequence reads: CACSQGWQPQHF. Here the CDR3 DNA reads TGTGCCTGCTCTCAGGGTTGGCAGCCCCAGCATTTT.

Only one count was recorded for this clone. The CDR3 nucleotides read TGTGCCAGCTCACTCACTAGGACCTCTAGCACAGATACGCAGTATTTT. Amino acid sequence: CASSLTRTSSTDTQYF. The J gene is TRBJ2-3, the V gene TRBV18, with a weak D call TRBD2 (5 bases). V lost 4 bases to trimming and J lost 0 bases, with 14 bases between them. Germline CDR1 KGHSH, CDR2 LQKENI. There are 16 residues in the CDR3.

A single count supports this clone. This sequence joins TRBV7-9 and TRBJ2-1; 9 nucleotides match TRBD1. Germline trimming cut 1 base from V and 6 bases from J; bases unmatched to any gene: 7. The CDR3 extends over 16 amino acids. The germline CDR1 and CDR2 sequences are SEHNR and FQNEAQ (reference sequence). The CDR3 DNA reads TGTGCCAGCAGCTTAGGGGGGGACAGGGTATTCAATGAGCAGTTCTTC. As protein: CASSLGGDRVFNEQFF.

The chain links TRBV9 to TRBJ2-5, with 8 bases that match TRBD2. Trimming took 0 bases from V and 4 from J; bases not matched to a gene: 5. From germline, CDR1 is SGDLS and CDR2 YYNGEE. The CDR3 sequence is 15 residues long. As DNA, the CDR3 is TGTGCCAGCAGCGTAGAAGGCGGGGGGAGAGAGACCCAGTACTTC. This translates into CASSVEGGGRETQYF.

The chain recombines TRBV19 with TRBJ1-5; D gene uncertain. The germline V gene has CDR1 LNHDA and CDR2 SQIVND (reference sequence). The length of the CDR3 is 16 residues. Trimming took 1 base from V and 4 from J, leaving 14 bases between them. This chain's CDR3 is CASSIGGTGQNQPQHF. The CDR3 DNA sequence: TGTGCCAGTAGTATAGGAGGCACCGGTCAGAATCAGCCCCAGCATTTT.

V is TRBV10-3 and J is TRBJ2-7; no firm D call. The V gene's germline CDR1 is ENHRY and CDR2 SYGVKD. The V end lost 2 bases, the J end lost 3 bases, and 11 bases lay between the germline ends. The CDR3 length is 14 residues. The CDR3 loop is CAISENRRDYEQYF. The CDR3 region has the DNA TGTGCCATCAGTGAGAACCGGAGAGACTACGAGCAGTACTTC.

The chain recombines TRBV3-1 (or the pseudogene TRBV3-2) with TRBJ1-2, with D tentatively TRBD1 (6 bases). The CDR3 contains 17 residues. Germline V gives CDR1 LGHDT, CDR2 YNNKEL (reference sequence). V lost 3 bases and J lost 2, with 19 bases in between. This CDR3 reads CASSHTETGTFNYGYTF. In DNA form, the CDR3 reads TGTGCCAGCAGCCACACTGAGACCGGGACATTCAACTATGGCTACACCTTC.

Remarks on this clone: The same CDR3 is also encoded by other DNA sequences in this sample. The chain carries TRBV28 and TRBJ1-1; a weak D match, TRBD1 (5 bases). The V gene lost 9 bases and the J gene lost 1 base, with 12 bases spanning the gap. Germline lookup yields CDR1 MDHEN and CDR2 SYDVKM. The CDR3 totals 13 residues. CDR3 nucleotides: TGTGCCAGTACTCCCACAGGGAACACTGAAGCTTTCTTT. Translated, it gives CASTPTGNTEAFF.

The chain has TRBV2 and TRBJ1-2, with TRBD1 matching 9 bases. The junction had 5 bases not matched to a gene; V was cut back by 0 bases and J by 3 bases. The germline CDR1 and CDR2 sequences are SNHLY and FYNNEI. The CDR3 extends over 16 amino acids. CDR3 sequence reads: CASSEAGQGVDYGYTF. The CDR3 nucleotides read TGTGCCAGCAGTGAAGCGGGACAGGGAGTTGACTATGGCTACACCTTC.

The gene calls are TRBV7-2 and TRBJ2-3, with a tentative D call TRBD1 (6 bases). Trimming removed 3 bases at V and 0 bases at J, with 10 bases between. CDR1 and CDR2 (germline): SGHTA, FQGNSA. The CDR3 covers 15 residues. CDR3 amino acids: CASSFLGASTDTQYF. The CDR3 DNA sequence: TGTGCCAGCAGCTTTTTGGGGGCGAGCACAGATACGCAGTATTTT.

The chain combines TRBV21-1 with TRBJ2-7; the D call TRBD2 from the table was never checked on the DNA. TRBV21-1 is marked as a pseudogene. This CDR3 is built from 17 residues. CDR3 amino acids: CASSTRSLAGPPREQYF. As DNA, the CDR3 is TGTGCCAGCAGCACTCGCTCTCTAGCGGGGCCTCCCCGAGAGCAGTACTTC.

This clone was found a few times. V gene TRBV12-2 combines with J gene TRBJ1-1; the table's TRBD1 call for D was not verified on the DNA. TRBV12-2 is listed as a pseudogene. This CDR3 spans 15 amino acids. Here the CDR3 DNA reads TGTGCAAGTCGCTTAGCCAGGACAGGGCCGGCTGAAGCTTTCTTT. This codes for CASRLARTGPAEAFF.

The gene calls are TRBV5-1 and TRBJ2-3; 8 bases fit TRBD1. The V gene's germline CDR1 is SGHRS and CDR2 YFSETQ. The CDR3 consists of 16 residues. V lost 1 base, J lost 8 bases, and 12 bases stayed unmatched. The CDR3 spells CASSLRQGFSPTTQYF. CDR3 DNA sequence: TGCGCCAGCAGCTTGAGACAGGGGTTCTCCCCTACTACGCAGTATTTT.

In this sample, this clone turned up a few times. The V gene is TRBV5-4, the J gene TRBJ1-1; D gene uncertain. The CDR3 extends over 13 amino acids. V was trimmed by 4 bases and J by 3 bases, leaving 10 bases between them. The germline CDR1 and CDR2 sequences are SGHNT and YYREEE (reference sequence). This chain's CDR3 is CASSPPGDTEAFF. DNA for the CDR3: TGTGCCAGCAGCCCCCCGGGAGACACTGAAGCTTTCTTT.

The chain joins TRBV7-9 to TRBJ2-2, with 8 bases aligning to TRBD1. Germline CDR1 SEHNR, CDR2 FQNEAQ (reference sequence). The CDR3 consists of 14 residues. V was clipped by 7 bases and J by 0 bases; unmatched bases: 1. The CDR3: CASKGQANTGELFF. CDR3 DNA sequence: TGTGCCAGCAAGGGACAGGCGAACACCGGGGAGCTGTTTTTT. The variable domain in full, with the rest retrieved from reference TRBV7-9 and TRBJ2-2, is DTGVSQNPRHKITKRGQNVTFRCDPISEHNRLYWYRQTLGQGPEFLTYFQNEAQLEKSRLLSDRFSAERPKGSFSTLEIQRTEQGDSAMYLCASKGQANTGELFFGEGSRLTVL.

The chain recombines TRBV7-9 with TRBJ2-1; D might be TRBD1 (5 bases). The CDR3 totals 11 residues. Germline V gene sequence: CDR1 SEHNR, CDR2 FQNEAQ (reference sequence). Trimming shortened V by 5 bases and J by 11 bases, and 10 bases separated the two germline ends. In DNA, the CDR3 is TGTGCCAGCAGCCTACAGGACCAGCAGTTCTTC. Its protein is CASSLQDQQFF.